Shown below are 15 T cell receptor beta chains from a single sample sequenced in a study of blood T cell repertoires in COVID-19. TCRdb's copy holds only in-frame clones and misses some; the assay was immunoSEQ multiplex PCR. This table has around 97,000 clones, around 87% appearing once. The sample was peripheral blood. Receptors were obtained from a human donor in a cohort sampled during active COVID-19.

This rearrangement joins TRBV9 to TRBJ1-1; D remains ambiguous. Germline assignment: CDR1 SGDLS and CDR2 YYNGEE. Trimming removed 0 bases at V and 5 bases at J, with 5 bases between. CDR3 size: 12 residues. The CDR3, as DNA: TGTGCCAGCAGCGTAGTTTCGACTGAAGCTTTCTTT. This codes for CASSVVSTEAFF.

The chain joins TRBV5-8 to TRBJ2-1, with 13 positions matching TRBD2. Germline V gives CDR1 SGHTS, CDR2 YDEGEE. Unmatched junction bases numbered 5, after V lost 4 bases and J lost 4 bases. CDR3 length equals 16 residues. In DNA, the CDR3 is TGTGCCAGCAGCAAGGGACTAGCGGGAAGTTACAATGAGCAGTTCTTC. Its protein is CASSKGLAGSYNEQFF. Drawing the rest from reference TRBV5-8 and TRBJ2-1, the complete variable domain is EAGVTQSPTHLIKTRGQQATLRCSPISGHTSVYWYQQALGLGLQFLLWYDEGEERNRGNFPPRFSGRQFPNYSSELNVNALELEDSALYLCASSKGLAGSYNEQFFGPGTRLTVL.

The chain's CDR3 is CASSTQKPTGGPRPQHF. In DNA, the CDR3 is TGTGCCAGCAGCACCCAAAAGCCTACAGGGGGACCACGGCCCCAGCATTTT. The rearrangement joins TRBV21-1 to TRBJ1-5; TRBD1, the table's D call, was not compared with the DNA. TRBV21-1 is shown as a pseudogene. The CDR3 runs to 17 residues.

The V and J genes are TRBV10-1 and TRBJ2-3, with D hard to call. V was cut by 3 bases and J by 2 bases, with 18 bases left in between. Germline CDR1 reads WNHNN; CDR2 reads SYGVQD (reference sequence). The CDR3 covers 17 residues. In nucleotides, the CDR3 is TGCGCCAGCAGTGAATGGCCTCAACCCGTGGTCACAGATACGCAGTATTTT. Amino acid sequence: CASSEWPQPVVTDTQYF.

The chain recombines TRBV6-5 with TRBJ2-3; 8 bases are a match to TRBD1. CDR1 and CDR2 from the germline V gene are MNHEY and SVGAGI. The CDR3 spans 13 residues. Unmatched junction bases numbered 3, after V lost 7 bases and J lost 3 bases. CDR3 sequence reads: CASIGDRTDTQYF. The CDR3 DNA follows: TGTGCCAGCATTGGGGACAGGACAGATACGCAGTATTTT.

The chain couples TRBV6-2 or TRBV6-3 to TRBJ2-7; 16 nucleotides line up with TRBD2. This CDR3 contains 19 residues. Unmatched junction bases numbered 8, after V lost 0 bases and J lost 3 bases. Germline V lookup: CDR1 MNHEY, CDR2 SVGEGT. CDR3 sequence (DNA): TGTGCCAGCAGTTACTCGTTCGGGACTAGCGGGAGGGTGATCTACGAGCAGTACTTC. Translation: CASSYSFGTSGRVIYEQYF.

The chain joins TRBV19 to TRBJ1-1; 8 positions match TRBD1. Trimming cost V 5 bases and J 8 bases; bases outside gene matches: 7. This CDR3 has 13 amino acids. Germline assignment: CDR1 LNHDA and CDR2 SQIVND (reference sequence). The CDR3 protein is CASSFQGAPEAFF. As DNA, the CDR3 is TGTGCCAGTAGTTTCCAGGGGGCCCCAGAAGCTTTCTTT.

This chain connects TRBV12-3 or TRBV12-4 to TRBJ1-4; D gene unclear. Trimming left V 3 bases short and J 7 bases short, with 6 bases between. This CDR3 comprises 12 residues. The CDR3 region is CASSFNGEKLFF. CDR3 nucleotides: TGTGCCAGCAGTTTTAACGGTGAAAAACTGTTTTTT.

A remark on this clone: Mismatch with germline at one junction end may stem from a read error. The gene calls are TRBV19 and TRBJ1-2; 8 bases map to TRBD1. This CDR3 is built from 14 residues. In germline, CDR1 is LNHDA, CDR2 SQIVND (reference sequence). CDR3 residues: CASSRQGNNYGCTF. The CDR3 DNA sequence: TGTGCCAGTAGCAGACAGGGGAATAACTATGGCTGCACCTTC.

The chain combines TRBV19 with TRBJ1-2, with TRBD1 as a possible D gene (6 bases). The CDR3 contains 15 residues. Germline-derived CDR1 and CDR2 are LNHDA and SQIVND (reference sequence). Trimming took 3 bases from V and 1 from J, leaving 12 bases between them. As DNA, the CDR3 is TGTGCCAGTAGTATGGGGGACACCAATAACTATGGCTACACCTTC. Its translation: CASSMGDTNNYGYTF.

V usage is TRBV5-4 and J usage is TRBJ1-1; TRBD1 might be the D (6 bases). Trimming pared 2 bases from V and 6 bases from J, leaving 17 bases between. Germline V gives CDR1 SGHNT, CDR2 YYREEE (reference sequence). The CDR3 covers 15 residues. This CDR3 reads CASSFLGRQAAEAFF. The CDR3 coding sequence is TGTGCCAGCAGCTTCCTCGGCCGACAGGCGGCTGAAGCTTTCTTT.

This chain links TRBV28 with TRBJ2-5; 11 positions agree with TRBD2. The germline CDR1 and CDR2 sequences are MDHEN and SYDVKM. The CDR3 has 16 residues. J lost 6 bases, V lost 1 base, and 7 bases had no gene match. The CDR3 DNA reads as TGTGCCAGCAGTTTATCTCTAGCGGGAGGTGAGAAGACCCAGTACTTC. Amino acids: CASSLSLAGGEKTQYF. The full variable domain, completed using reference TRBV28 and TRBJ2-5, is DVKVTQSSRYLVKRTGEKVFLECVQDMDHENMFWYRQDPGLGLRLIYFSYDVKMKEKGDIPEGYSVSREKKERFSLILESASTNQTSMYLCASSLSLAGGEKTQYFGPGTRLLVL.

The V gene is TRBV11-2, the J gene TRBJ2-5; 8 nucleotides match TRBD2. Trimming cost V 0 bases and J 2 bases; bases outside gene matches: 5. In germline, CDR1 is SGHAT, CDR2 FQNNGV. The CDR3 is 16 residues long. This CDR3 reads CASSLDFSGVQETQYF. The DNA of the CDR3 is TGTGCCAGCAGCTTAGATTTTAGCGGGGTTCAAGAGACCCAGTACTTC. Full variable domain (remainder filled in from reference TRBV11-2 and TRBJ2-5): EAGVAQSPRYKIIEKRQSVAFWCNPISGHATLYWYQQILGQGPKLLIQFQNNGVVDDSQLPKDRFSAERLKGVDSTLKIQPAKLEDSAVYLCASSLDFSGVQETQYFGPGTRLLVL.

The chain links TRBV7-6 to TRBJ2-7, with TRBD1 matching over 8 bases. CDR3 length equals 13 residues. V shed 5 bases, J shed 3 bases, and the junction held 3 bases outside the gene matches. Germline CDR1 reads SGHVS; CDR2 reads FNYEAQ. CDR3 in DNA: TGTGCCAGCAGCCCAGGGACAGGCTACGAGCAGTACTTC. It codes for CASSPGTGYEQYF.

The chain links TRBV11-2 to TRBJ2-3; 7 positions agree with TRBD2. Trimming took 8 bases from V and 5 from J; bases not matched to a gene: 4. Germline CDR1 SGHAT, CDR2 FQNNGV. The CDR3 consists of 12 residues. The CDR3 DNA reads TGTGCCAGCCGCGTAGCGGGAGATACGCAGTATTTT. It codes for CASRVAGDTQYF.